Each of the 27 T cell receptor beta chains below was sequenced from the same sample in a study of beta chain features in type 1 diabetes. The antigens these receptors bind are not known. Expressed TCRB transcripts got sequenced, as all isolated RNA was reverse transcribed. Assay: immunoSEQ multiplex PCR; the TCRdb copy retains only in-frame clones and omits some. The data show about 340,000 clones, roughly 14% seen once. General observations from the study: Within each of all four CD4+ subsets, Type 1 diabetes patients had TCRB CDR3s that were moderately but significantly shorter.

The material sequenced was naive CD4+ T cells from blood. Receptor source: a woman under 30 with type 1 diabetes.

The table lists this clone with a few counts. CDR3 nucleotide sequence: TGTGCCAGCAGTCCGCCGGGACTAGCGGTCTACGAGCAGTACTTC. Translated, it gives CASSPPGLAVYEQYF. The chain has TRBV28 and TRBJ2-7, with 11 bases lining up with TRBD2. J was trimmed by 3 bases and V by 5 bases; bases with no gene match: 6. Germline CDR1 and CDR2: MDHEN and SYDVKM. The CDR3 has 15 amino acids. Full variable domain (missing parts from reference TRBV28 and TRBJ2-7): DVKVTQSSRYLVKRTGEKVFLECVQDMDHENMFWYRQDPGLGLRLIYFSYDVKMKEKGDIPEGYSVSREKKERFSLILESASTNQTSMYLCASSPPGLAVYEQYFGPGTRLTVT.

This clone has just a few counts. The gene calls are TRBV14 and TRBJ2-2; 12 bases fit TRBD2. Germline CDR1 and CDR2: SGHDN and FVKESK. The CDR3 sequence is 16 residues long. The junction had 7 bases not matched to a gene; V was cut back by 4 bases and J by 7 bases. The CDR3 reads CASSPTSGRKVGELFF. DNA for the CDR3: TGTGCCAGCAGCCCGACTAGCGGGAGAAAGGTCGGGGAGCTGTTTTTT.

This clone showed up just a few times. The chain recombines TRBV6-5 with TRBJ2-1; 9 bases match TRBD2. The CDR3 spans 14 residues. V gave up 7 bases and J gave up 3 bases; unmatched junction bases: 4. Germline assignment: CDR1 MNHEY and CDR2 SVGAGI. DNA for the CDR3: TGTGCCAGCAAGCGGGAGGACCGCTACAATGAGCAGTTCTTC. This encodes CASKREDRYNEQFF.

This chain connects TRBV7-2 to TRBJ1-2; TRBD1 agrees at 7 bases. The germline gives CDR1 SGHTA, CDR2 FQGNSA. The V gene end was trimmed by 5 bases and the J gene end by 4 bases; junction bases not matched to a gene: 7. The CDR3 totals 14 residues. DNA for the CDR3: TGTGCCAGCAGCCGACAGGGTGGCGGCTATGGCTACACCTTC. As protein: CASSRQGGGYGYTF.

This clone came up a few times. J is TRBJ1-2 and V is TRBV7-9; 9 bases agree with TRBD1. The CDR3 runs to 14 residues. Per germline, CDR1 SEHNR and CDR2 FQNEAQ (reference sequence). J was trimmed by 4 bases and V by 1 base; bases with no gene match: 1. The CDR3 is CASSLGDRAYGYTF. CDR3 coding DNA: TGTGCCAGCAGCTTAGGGGACAGGGCCTATGGCTACACCTTC.

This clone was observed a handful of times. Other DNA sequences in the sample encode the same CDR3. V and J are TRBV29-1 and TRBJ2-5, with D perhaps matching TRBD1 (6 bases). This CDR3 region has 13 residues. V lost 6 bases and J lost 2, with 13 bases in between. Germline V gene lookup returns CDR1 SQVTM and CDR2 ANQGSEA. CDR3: CSVGGQLQETQYF. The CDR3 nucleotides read TGCAGCGTAGGCGGACAGCTACAAGAGACCCAGTACTTC.

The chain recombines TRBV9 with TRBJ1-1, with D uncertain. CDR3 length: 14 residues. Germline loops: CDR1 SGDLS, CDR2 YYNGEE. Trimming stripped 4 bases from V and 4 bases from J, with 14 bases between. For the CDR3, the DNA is TGTGCCAGCAGCCCTTACAAGAAAAGCACTGAAGCTTTCTTT. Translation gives CASSPYKKSTEAFF.

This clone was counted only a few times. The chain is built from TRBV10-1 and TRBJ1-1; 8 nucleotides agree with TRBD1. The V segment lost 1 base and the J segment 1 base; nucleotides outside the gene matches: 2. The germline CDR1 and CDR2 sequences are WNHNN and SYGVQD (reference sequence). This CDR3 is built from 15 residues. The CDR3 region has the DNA TGCGCCAGCAGTGAGTTTGGGACAGGGAACACTGAAGCTTTCTTT. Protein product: CASSEFGTGNTEAFF.

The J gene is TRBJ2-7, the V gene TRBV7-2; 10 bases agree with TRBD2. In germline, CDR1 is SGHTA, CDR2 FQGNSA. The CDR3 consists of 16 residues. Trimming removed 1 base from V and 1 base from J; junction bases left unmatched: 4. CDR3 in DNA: TGTGCCAGCAGCTTAGTTAGCGGGAGGACGTCCTACGAGCAGTACTTC. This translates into CASSLVSGRTSYEQYF.

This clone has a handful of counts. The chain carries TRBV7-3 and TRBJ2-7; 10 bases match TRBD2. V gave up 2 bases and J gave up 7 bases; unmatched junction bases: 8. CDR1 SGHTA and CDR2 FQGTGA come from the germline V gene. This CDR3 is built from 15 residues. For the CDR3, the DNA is TGTGCCAGCAGCTTATCGTCTAGCGGGAGTCGGGAGCAGTACTTC. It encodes CASSLSSSGSREQYF. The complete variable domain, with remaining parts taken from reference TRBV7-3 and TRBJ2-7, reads GAGVSQTPSNKVTEKGKYVELRCDPISGHTALYWYRQSLGQGPEFLIYFQGTGAADDSGLPNDRFFAVRPEGSVSTLKIQRTERGDSAVYLCASSLSSSGSREQYFGPGTRLTVT.

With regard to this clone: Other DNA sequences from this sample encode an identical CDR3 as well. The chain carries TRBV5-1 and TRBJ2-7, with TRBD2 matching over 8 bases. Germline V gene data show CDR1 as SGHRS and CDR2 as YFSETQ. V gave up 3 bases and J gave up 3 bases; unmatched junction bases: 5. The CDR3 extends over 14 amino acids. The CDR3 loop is CASSSGTSGYEQYF. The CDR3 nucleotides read TGCGCCAGCAGCTCCGGGACTAGTGGCTACGAGCAGTACTTC.

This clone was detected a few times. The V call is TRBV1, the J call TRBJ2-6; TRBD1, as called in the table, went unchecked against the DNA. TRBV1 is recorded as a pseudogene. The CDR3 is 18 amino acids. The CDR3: CTSSSGQGPSTGANVLTF. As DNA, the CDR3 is TGCACCAGCAGTTCCGGACAGGGACCGTCGACTGGGGCCAACGTCCTGACTTTC.

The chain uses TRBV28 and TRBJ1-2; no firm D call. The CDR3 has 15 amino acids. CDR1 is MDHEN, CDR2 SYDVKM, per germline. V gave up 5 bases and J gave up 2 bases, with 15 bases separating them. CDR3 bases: TGTGCCAGCAGTCCCCCCGGGAAGACGAACTATGGCTACACCTTC. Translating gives CASSPPGKTNYGYTF.

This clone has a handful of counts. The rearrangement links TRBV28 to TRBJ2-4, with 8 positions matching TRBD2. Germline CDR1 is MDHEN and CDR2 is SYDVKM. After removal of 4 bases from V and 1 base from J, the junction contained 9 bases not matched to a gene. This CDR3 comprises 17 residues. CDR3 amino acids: CASSSAGLGWAKNIQYF. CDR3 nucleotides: TGTGCCAGCAGTTCTGCGGGACTAGGATGGGCCAAAAACATTCAGTACTTC.

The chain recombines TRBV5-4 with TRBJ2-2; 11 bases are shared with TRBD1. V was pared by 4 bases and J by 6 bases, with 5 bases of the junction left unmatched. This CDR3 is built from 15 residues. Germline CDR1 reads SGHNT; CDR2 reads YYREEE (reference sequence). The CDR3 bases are TGTGCCAGCAGCATCGGGGGACAGGGGGCCGGGGAGCTGTTTTTT. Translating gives CASSIGGQGAGELFF.

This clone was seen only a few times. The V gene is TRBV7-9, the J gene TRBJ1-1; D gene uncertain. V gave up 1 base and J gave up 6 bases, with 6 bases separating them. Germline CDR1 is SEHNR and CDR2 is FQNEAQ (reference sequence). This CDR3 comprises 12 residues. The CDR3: CASSLEAPEAFF. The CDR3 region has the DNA TGTGCCAGCAGCTTAGAAGCGCCTGAAGCTTTCTTT.

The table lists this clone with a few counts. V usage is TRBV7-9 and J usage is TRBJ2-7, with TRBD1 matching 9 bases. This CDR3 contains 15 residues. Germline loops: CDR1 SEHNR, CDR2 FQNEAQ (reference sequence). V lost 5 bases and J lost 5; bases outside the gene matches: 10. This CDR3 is CASSLTGGATNEQYF. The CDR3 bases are TGTGCCAGCAGCCTCACAGGGGGCGCAACCAACGAGCAGTACTTC.

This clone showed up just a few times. In nucleotides, the CDR3 is TGTGCCTGGAGTGTAATGGGGGGGGTCGAGCAGTACTTC. Protein sequence: CAWSVMGGVEQYF. The J gene is TRBJ2-7, the V gene TRBV30, with 7 nucleotides matching TRBD2. There are 13 residues in the CDR3. V lost 0 bases, J lost 6 bases, and 5 bases stayed unmatched. Germline V gene data show CDR1 as GTSNPN and CDR2 as SVGIG (reference sequence).

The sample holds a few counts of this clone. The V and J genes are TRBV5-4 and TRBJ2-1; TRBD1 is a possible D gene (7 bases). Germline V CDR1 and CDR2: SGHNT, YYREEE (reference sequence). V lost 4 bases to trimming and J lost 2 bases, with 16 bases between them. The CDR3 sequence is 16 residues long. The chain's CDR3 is CASSPAGGPTYNEQFF. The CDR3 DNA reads TGTGCCAGCAGCCCTGCAGGGGGGCCTACCTACAATGAGCAGTTCTTC.

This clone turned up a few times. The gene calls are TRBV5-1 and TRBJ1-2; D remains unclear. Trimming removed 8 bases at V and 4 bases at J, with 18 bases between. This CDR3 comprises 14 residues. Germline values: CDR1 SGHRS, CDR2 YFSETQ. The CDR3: CASKEGVSGYGYTF. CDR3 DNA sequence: TGCGCCAGTAAAGAAGGAGTAAGCGGCTATGGCTACACCTTC. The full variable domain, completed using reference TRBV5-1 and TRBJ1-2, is KAGVTQTPRYLIKTRGQQVTLSCSPISGHRSVSWYQQTPGQGLQFLFEYFSETQRNKGNFPGRFSGRQFSNSRSEMNVSTLELGDSALYLCASKEGVSGYGYTFGSGTRLTVV.

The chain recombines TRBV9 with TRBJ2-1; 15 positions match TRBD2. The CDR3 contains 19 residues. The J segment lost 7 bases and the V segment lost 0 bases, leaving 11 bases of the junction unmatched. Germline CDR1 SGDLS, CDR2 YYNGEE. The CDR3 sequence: CASSVAGVGLAGGPNEQFF. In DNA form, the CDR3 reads TGTGCCAGCAGCGTAGCTGGGGTCGGACTAGCGGGAGGGCCGAATGAGCAGTTCTTC.

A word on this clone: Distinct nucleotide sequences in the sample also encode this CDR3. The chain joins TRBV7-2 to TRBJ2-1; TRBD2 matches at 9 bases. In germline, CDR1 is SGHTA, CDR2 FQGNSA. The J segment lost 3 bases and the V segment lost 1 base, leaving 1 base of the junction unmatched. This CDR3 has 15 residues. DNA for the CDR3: TGTGCCAGCAGCTTAGTAGCGGGAGACTACAATGAGCAGTTCTTC. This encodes CASSLVAGDYNEQFF.

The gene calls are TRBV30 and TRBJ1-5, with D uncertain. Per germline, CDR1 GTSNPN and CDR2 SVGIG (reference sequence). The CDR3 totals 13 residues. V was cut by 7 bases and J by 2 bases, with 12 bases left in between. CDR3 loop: CASSGQGNQPQHF. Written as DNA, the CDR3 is TGTGCCTCCAGCGGGCAGGGCAATCAGCCCCAGCATTTT.

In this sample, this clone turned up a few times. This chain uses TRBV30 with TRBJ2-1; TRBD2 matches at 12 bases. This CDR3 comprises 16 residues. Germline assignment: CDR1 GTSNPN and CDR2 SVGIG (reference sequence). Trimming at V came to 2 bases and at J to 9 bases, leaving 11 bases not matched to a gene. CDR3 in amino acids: CAWSHPLAGGLGEQFF. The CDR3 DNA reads TGTGCCTGGAGTCACCCTCTAGCGGGAGGGCTAGGTGAGCAGTTCTTC.

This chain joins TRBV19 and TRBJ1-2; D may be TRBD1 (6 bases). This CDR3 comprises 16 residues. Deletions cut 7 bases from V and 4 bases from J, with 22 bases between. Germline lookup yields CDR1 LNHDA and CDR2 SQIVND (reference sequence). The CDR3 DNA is TGTGCCAGTATTGAGGTGGGGGCCTCGCCGGGCTATGGCTACACCTTC. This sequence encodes CASIEVGASPGYGYTF.

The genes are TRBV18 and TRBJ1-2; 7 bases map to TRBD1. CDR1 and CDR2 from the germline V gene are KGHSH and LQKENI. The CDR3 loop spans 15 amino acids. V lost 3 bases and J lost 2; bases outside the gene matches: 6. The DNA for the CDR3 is TGTGCCAGCTCACCGCCGGGACAGCAGAACTATGGCTACACCTTC. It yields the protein CASSPPGQQNYGYTF.

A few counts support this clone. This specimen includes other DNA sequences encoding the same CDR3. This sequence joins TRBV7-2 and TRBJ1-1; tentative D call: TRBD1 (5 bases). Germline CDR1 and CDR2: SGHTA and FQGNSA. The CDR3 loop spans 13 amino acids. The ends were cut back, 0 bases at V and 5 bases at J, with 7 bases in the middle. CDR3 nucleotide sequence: TGTGCCAGCAGCTTAGCAGGGGCAACTGAAGCTTTCTTT. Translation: CASSLAGATEAFF.